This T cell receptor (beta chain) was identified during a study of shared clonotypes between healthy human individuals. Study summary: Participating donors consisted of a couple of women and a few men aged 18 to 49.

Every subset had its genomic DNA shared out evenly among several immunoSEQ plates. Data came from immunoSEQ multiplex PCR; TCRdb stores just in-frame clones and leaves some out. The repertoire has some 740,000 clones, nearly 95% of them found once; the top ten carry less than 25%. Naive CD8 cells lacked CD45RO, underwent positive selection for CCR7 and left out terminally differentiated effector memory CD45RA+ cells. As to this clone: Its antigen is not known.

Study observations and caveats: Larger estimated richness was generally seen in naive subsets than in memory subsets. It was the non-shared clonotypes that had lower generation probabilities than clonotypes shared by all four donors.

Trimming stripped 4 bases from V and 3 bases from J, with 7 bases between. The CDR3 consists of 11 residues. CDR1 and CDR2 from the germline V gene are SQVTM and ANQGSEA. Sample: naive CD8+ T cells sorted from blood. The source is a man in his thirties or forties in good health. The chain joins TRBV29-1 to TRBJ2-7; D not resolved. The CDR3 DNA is TGCAGCGTTGTCGGCAACTACGAGCAGTACTTC. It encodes CSVVGNYEQYF.